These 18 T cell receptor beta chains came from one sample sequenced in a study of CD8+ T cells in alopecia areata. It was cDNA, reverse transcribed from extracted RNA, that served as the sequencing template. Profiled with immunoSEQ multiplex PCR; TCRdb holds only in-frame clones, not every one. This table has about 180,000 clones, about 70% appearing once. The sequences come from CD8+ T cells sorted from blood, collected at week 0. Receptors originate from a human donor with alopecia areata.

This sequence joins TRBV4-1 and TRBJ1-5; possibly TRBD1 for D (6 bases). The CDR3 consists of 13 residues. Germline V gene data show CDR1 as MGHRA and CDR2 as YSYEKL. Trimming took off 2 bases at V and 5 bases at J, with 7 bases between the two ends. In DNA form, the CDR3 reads TGCGCCAGCAGCCAAACAGGGCATCAGCCCCAGCATTTT. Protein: CASSQTGHQPQHF.

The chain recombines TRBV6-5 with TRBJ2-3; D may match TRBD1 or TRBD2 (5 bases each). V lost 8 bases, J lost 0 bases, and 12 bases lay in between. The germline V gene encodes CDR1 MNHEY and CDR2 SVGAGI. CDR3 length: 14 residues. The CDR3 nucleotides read TGTGCCAGCTCAGGGACGGCTAGCACAGATACGCAGTATTTT. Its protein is CASSGTASTDTQYF.

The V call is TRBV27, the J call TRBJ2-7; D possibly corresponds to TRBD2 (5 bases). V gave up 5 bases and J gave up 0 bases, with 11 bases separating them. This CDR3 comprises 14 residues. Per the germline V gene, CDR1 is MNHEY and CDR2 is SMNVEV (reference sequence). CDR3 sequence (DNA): TGTGCCAGCAGTGTAGACGGGGACTCCTACGAGCAGTACTTC. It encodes CASSVDGDSYEQYF.

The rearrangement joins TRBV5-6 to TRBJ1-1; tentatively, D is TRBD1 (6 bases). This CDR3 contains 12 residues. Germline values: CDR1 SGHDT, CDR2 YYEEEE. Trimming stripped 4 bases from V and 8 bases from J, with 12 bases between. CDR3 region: CASSPPTGEAFF. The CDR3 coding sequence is TGTGCCAGCAGCCCGCCTACAGGGGAAGCTTTCTTT. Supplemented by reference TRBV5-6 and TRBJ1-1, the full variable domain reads DAGVTQSPTHLIKTRGQQVTLRCSPKSGHDTVSWYQQALGQGPQFIFQYYEEEERQRGNFPDRFSGHQFPNYSSELNVNALLLGDSALYLCASSPPTGEAFFGQGTRLTVV.

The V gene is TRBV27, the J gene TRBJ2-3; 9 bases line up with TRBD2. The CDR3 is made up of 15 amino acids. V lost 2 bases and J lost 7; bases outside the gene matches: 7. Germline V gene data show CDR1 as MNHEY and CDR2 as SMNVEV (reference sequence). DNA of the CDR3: TGTGCCAGCAGTTTAGGCGGGGGGGCTCCTAATACGCAGTATTTT. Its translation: CASSLGGGAPNTQYF.

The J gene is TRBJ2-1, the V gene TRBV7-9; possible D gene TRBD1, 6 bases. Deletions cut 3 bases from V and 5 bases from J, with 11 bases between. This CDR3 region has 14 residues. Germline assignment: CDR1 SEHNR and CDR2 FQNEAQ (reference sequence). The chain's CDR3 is CASSFDGQHNEQFF. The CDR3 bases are TGTGCCAGCAGCTTTGATGGACAGCACAATGAGCAGTTCTTC. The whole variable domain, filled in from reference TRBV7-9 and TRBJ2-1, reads DTGVSQNPRHKITKRGQNVTFRCDPISEHNRLYWYRQTLGQGPEFLTYFQNEAQLEKSRLLSDRFSAERPKGSFSTLEIQRTEQGDSAMYLCASSFDGQHNEQFFGPGTRLTVL.

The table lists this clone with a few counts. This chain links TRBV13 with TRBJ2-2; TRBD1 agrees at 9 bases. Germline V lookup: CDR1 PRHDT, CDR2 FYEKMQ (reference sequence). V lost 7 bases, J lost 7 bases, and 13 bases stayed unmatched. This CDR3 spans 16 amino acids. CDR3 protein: CASTLTGQGSVGELFF. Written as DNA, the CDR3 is TGTGCCAGCACCCTCACGGGACAGGGATCGGTCGGGGAGCTGTTTTTT.

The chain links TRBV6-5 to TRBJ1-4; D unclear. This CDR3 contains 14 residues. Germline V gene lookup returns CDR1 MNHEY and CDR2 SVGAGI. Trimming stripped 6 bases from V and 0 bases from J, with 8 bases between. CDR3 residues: CASSLTTTNEKLFF. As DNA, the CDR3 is TGTGCCAGCAGCCTGACAACAACTAATGAAAAACTGTTTTTT.

The CDR3 nucleotides read TGTGCCTGCCCGCGGGAAGGAAGCCCCCACGAGCAGTACTTC. Amino acids: CACPREGSPHEQYF. The rearrangement uses TRBV30 and TRBJ2-7, with a tentative D call TRBD2 (6 bases). The V gene's germline CDR1 is GTSNPN and CDR2 SVGIG (reference sequence). The CDR3 runs 14 residues. Trimming removed 6 bases at V and 5 bases at J, with 20 bases between.

The CDR3 here is CASSLGDSPEAFF. The DNA of the CDR3 is TGTGCCAGCAGCTTAGGGGACAGTCCTGAAGCTTTCTTT. The chain uses TRBV11-3 and TRBJ1-1, with 7 bases identical to TRBD1. V lost 1 base, J lost 6 bases, and 2 bases stayed unmatched. CDR1 and CDR2 (germline): SGHNT, YENEEA. The CDR3 is 13 residues long.

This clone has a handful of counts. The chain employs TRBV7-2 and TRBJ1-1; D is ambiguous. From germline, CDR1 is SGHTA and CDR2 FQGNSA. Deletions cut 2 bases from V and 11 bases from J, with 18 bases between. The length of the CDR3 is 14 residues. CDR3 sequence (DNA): TGTGCCAGCAGCTTACCCGAATCCCGCGGGCGGGCTTTCTTT. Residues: CASSLPESRGRAFF.

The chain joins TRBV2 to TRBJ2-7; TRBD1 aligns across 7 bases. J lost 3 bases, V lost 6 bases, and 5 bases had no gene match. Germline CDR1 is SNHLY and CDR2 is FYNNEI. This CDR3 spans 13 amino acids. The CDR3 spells CASSDTGDYEQYF. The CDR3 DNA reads TGTGCCAGCAGCGATACAGGGGACTACGAGCAGTACTTC.

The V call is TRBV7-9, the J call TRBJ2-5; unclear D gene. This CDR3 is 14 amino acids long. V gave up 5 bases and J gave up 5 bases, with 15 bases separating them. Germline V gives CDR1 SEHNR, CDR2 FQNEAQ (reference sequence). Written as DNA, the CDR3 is TGTGCCAGCAGCCTCACATGGGGAATTGAGACCCAGTACTTC. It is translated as CASSLTWGIETQYF.

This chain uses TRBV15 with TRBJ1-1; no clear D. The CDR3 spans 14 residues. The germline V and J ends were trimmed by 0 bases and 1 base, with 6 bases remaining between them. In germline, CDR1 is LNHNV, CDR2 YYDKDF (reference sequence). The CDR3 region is CATSRDRSNTEAFF. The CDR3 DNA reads TGTGCCACCAGCAGAGATCGATCGAACACTGAAGCTTTCTTT.

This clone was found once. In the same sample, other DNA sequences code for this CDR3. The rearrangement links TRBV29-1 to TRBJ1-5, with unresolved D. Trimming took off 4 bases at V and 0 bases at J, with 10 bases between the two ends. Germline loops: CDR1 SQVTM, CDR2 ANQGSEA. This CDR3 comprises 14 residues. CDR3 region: CSVAGTNSNQPQHF. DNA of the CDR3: TGCAGCGTTGCGGGCACCAATAGCAATCAGCCCCAGCATTTT. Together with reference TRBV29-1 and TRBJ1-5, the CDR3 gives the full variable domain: SAVISQKPSRDICQRGTSLTIQCQVDSQVTMMFWYRQQPGQSLTLIATANQGSEATYESGFVIDKFPISRPNLTFSTLTVSNMSPEDSSIYLCSVAGTNSNQPQHFGDGTRLSIL.

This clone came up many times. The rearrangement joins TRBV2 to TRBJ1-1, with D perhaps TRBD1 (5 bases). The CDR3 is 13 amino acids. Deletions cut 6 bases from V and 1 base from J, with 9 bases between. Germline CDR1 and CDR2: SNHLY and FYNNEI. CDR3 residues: CASRGRWNTEAFF. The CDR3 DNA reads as TGTGCCAGCAGGGGACGGTGGAACACTGAAGCTTTCTTT.

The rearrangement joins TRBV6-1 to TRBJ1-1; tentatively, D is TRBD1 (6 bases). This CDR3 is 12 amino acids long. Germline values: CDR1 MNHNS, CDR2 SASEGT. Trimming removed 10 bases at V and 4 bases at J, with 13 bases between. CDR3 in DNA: TGTGCCACCAACGGGGGCTTCACTGAAGCTTTCTTT. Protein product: CATNGGFTEAFF.

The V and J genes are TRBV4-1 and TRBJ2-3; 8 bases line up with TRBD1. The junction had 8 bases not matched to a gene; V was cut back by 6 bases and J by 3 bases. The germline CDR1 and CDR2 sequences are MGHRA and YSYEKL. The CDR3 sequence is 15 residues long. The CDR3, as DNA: TGCGCCAGCAGGTATCGACAGGGGATGACAGATACGCAGTATTTT. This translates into CASRYRQGMTDTQYF.